This note documents a single T cell receptor beta chain sequence. A much larger clone lies a single base off, so this may be a read error. The CDR3 is made up of 11 amino acids. Germline CDR1 reads GTSNPN; CDR2 reads SVGIG (reference sequence). V shed 3 bases and J shed 13 bases, with 15 bases lying between them. The use of a sample-barcoded 5' primer and a J-beta primer mix characterized a second PCR of roughly 7 to 12 cycles. Each of the cDNA molecules was tagged by a template-switch adaptor with 12 random nucleotides. TCRdb reanalysed the 5' RACE reads using MiXCR and keeps one entry per CDR3 protein. The profile covers about 590,000 distinct CDR3 sequences, with roughly 31% appearing a single time and 15% to 19% taken by the ten largest. This entry comes from a study of blood T cells in healthy people across ages. Whole-study context: In model experiments, template switching was able to capture about one barcoded beta molecule for every two T cells that were present.

RNA extraction gave at least 5 micrograms of total RNA per sample. This chain joins TRBV30 and TRBJ2-5; D is uncertain. Sequencing was done on a sample of blood. The clonotype comes from a woman older than 75 in good health. In nucleotides, the CDR3 is TGTGCCTGGAGAGTATCCGGCCAGGCGTACTTC. It yields the protein CAWRVSGQAYF. The full variable domain, in which reference TRBV30 and TRBJ2-5 provide the parts outside the CDR3, is SQTIHQWPATLVQPVGSPLSLECTVEGTSNPNLYWYRQAAGRGLQLLFYSVGIGQISSEVPQNLSASRPQDRQFILSSKKLLLSDSGFYLCAWRVSGQAYFGPGTRLLVL.